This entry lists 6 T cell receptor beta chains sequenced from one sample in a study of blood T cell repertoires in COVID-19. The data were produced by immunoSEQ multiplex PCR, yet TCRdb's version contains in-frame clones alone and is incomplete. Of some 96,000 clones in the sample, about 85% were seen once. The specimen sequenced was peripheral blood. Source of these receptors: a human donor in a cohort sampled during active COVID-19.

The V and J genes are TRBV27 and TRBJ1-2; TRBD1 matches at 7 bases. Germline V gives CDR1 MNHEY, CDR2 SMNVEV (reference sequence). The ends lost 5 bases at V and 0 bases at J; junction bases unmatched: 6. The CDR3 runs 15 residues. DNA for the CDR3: TGTGCCAGCAGTCTAACAGGGGAAACTAACTATGGCTACACCTTC. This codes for CASSLTGETNYGYTF.

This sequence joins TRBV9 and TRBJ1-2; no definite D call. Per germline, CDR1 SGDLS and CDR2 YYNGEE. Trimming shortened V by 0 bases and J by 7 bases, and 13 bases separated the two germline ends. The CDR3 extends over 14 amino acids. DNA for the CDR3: TGTGCCAGCAGCGTAGGAGGGATCGGACTTGGCTACACCTTC. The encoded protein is CASSVGGIGLGYTF.

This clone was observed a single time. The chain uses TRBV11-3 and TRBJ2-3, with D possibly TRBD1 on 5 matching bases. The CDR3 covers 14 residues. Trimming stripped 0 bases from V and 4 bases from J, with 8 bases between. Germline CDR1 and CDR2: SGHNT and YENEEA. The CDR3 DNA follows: TGTGCCAGCAGCTTAGAAGGCAGGGCAGATACGCAGTATTTT. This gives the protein CASSLEGRADTQYF.

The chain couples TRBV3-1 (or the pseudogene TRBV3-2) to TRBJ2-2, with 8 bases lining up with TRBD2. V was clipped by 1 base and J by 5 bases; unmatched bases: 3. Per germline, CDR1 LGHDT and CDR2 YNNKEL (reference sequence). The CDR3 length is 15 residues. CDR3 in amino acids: CASSQAGGTTGELFF. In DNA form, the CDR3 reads TGTGCCAGCAGCCAAGCGGGAGGGACGACCGGGGAGCTGTTTTTT.

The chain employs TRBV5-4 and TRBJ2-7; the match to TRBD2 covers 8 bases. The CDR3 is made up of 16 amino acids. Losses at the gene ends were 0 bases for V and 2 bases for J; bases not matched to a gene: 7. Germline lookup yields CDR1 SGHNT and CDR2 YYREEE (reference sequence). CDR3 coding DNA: TGTGCCAGCAGCTTGGGACTAGCGTCCTCGGCCTACGAGCAGTACTTC. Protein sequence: CASSLGLASSAYEQYF.

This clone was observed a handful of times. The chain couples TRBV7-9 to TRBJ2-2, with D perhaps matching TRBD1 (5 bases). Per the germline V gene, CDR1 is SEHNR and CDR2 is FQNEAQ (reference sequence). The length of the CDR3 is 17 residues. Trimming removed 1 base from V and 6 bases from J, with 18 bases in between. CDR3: CASSLVIKQGRAGELFF. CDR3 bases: TGTGCCAGCAGCTTAGTCATTAAGCAGGGAAGGGCCGGGGAGCTGTTTTTT.